This T cell receptor (beta chain) was retrieved from a study of Ad26.COV2.S vaccination and SARS-CoV-2 variants. Concerning this clone: The antigen is undetermined.

Germline V CDR1 and CDR2: MGHDK, SYGVNS. The CDR3 is 14 amino acids. The germline V and J ends were trimmed by 4 bases and 10 bases, with 17 bases remaining between them. Study results and limitations: In TCR breadth and depth analyses, total T cell responses may have been underestimated.

The assay was immunoSEQ multiplex PCR, and TCRdb's table has in-frame clones only and misses some. The table lists 300,000 to 400,000 clones, 92% of them singletons, with about 3.8% in the top ten. The genes are TRBV25-1 and TRBJ2-1, with D perhaps TRBD1 or TRBD2 (7 bases each). The sequence derives from a human donor who had recovered from COVID-19. The sequenced sample was peripheral blood, obtained after recovery from COVID-19. CDR3 coding DNA: TGTGCCAGCAGTGGGGGACAGCCGGGGGGCGAGCAGTTCTTC. This sequence encodes CASSGGQPGGEQFF.